Listed here are 17 T cell receptor beta chains from one sample, sequenced in a study of blood T cell repertoires in COVID-19. This table comes from immunoSEQ multiplex PCR, and its TCRdb copy is limited to in-frame clones, with some not included. The sample lists 35,000 to 45,000 clones, around 89% occurring once. What was sequenced was peripheral blood. The receptors originated from a man aged 50 to 60 with active COVID-19.

The chain couples TRBV7-6 to TRBJ2-2; 11 bases align to TRBD1. Germline lookup yields CDR1 SGHVS and CDR2 FNYEAQ. The V gene end was trimmed by 7 bases and the J gene end by 6 bases; junction bases not matched to a gene: 7. CDR3 length equals 15 residues. Written as DNA, the CDR3 is TGTGCCAGCAACACCCGGGACAGGGGGTCCGGGGAGCTGTTTTTT. Encoded protein: CASNTRDRGSGELFF.

V and J are TRBV5-8 and TRBJ1-6, with a possible D match to TRBD1 (6 bases). Germline CDR1 SGHTS, CDR2 YDEGEE. Trimming removed 0 bases from V and 10 bases from J, with 11 bases in between. The CDR3 has 14 amino acids. The CDR3 DNA is TGTGCCAGCAGCTTGGAAGGGGGAAAGTCACCCCTCCACTTT. Encoded protein: CASSLEGGKSPLHF.

The CDR3 sequence is CASRAIAGRYNEQFF. CDR3 coding DNA: TGTGCCAGCAGGGCTATAGCGGGGAGGTACAATGAGCAGTTCTTC. The chain uses TRBV6-5 and TRBJ2-1; the match to TRBD2 covers 8 bases. The V segment lost 6 bases and the J segment 4 bases; nucleotides outside the gene matches: 8. The CDR3 length is 15 residues. CDR1 is MNHEY, CDR2 SVGAGI, per germline.

V usage is TRBV9 and J usage is TRBJ2-5; tentative D call: TRBD2 (7 bases). The V gene lost 6 bases and the J gene lost 4 bases, with 13 bases spanning the gap. Germline values: CDR1 SGDLS, CDR2 YYNGEE. The CDR3 loop spans 13 amino acids. CDR3 amino acids: CASNREGGETQYF. CDR3 bases: TGTGCCAGCAACAGGGAGGGGGGAGAGACCCAGTACTTC.

J is TRBJ1-5 and V is TRBV7-9, with 9 bases lining up with TRBD1. Germline V gene sequence: CDR1 SEHNR, CDR2 FQNEAQ (reference sequence). CDR3 size: 15 residues. With 5 bases clipped from V and 4 bases from J, the junction kept 6 bases outside the gene matches. The CDR3 is CASSLQGAVNQPQHF. CDR3 bases: TGTGCCAGCAGCCTACAGGGGGCGGTAAATCAGCCCCAGCATTTT.

The chain recombines TRBV5-1 with TRBJ2-7; possibly TRBD1 for D (5 bases). Trimming took 0 bases from V and 1 from J, leaving 8 bases between them. This CDR3 is 14 amino acids long. Looked up from germline, CDR1 is SGHRS and CDR2 is YFSETQ. Written as DNA, the CDR3 is TGCGCCAGCAGCTTGGGAGCAGGGTCCTACGAGCAGTACTTC. Its translation: CASSLGAGSYEQYF.

The rearrangement joins TRBV6-1 to TRBJ1-3; D gene unclear. V was clipped by 1 base and J by 0 bases, with 7 bases between them. Germline CDR1 reads MNHNS; CDR2 reads SASEGT. The CDR3 is made up of 15 amino acids. CDR3 DNA sequence: TGTGCCAGCAGTGAAGTAAGGAGCTCTGGAAACACCATATATTTT. Translating gives CASSEVRSSGNTIYF.

The rearrangement joins TRBV19 to TRBJ1-5; D gene ambiguous. V shed 4 bases and J shed 0 bases, with 10 bases lying between them. This CDR3 has 15 amino acids. CDR1 and CDR2 (germline): LNHDA, SQIVND (reference sequence). CDR3 protein: CASSTVGYSNQPQHF. The CDR3 DNA reads TGTGCCAGTAGTACCGTCGGTTATAGCAATCAGCCCCAGCATTTT.

The rearrangement uses TRBV10-3 and TRBJ1-2; the match to TRBD1 covers 7 bases. Germline trimming cut 3 bases from V and 6 bases from J; bases unmatched to any gene: 10. Germline V gene lookup returns CDR1 ENHRY and CDR2 SYGVKD. The CDR3 totals 15 residues. In DNA, the CDR3 is TGTGCCATCAGTGACGGGACAGAGTGGAGGGATGGCTACACCTTC. Encoded protein: CAISDGTEWRDGYTF.

The chain recombines TRBV27 with TRBJ1-5; no clear D gene. Germline V gene data show CDR1 as MNHEY and CDR2 as SMNVEV (reference sequence). The CDR3 consists of 13 residues. Deletions cut 3 bases from V and 6 bases from J, with 9 bases between. The CDR3 DNA reads TGTGCCAGCAGTTTGGAGTTTGGTCAGCCCCAGCATTTT. Translation: CASSLEFGQPQHF.

The J gene is TRBJ1-5, the V gene TRBV4-2; 8 bases line up with TRBD1. The CDR3 sequence is 16 residues long. Germline V gives CDR1 LGHNA, CDR2 YNFKEQ. The junction had 6 bases not matched to a gene; V was cut back by 5 bases and J by 0 bases. Written as DNA, the CDR3 is TGTGCCAGCAGCGCAAGGACAGGGTATAGCAATCAGCCCCAGCATTTT. This gives the protein CASSARTGYSNQPQHF.

The rearrangement joins TRBV3-1 (or the pseudogene TRBV3-2) to TRBJ2-4, with 8 positions matching TRBD1. Germline CDR1 is LGHDT and CDR2 is YNNKEL (reference sequence). Unmatched junction bases numbered 11, after V lost 3 bases and J lost 1 base. The CDR3 covers 18 residues. CDR3 sequence: CASSQAGQGRTAKNIQYF. The CDR3 DNA reads as TGTGCCAGCAGCCAGGCCGGACAGGGTAGAACGGCCAAAAACATTCAGTACTTC.

The J gene is TRBJ2-7, the V gene TRBV27; the D is unclear. The CDR3 contains 13 residues. In germline, CDR1 is MNHEY, CDR2 SMNVEV (reference sequence). Trimming removed 0 bases at V and 5 bases at J, with 8 bases between. The DNA for the CDR3 is TGTGCCAGCAGTTTATCGTCCCTCGACGAGCAGTACTTC. This codes for CASSLSSLDEQYF.

The J gene is TRBJ2-5, the V gene TRBV5-1; perhaps TRBD1 as D (6 bases). This CDR3 region has 12 residues. In germline, CDR1 is SGHRS, CDR2 YFSETQ. V dropped 4 bases and J dropped 3 bases, with 7 bases sitting between them. In DNA, the CDR3 is TGCGCCAGCAGCCAGGGGAAAGAGACCCAGTACTTC. Translated: CASSQGKETQYF. Drawing the rest from reference TRBV5-1 and TRBJ2-5, the complete variable domain is KAGVTQTPRYLIKTRGQQVTLSCSPISGHRSVSWYQQTPGQGLQFLFEYFSETQRNKGNFPGRFSGRQFSNSRSEMNVSTLELGDSALYLCASSQGKETQYFGPGTRLLVL.

V usage is TRBV12-5 and J usage is TRBJ1-2, with D possibly being TRBD1 (5 bases). This CDR3 has 14 amino acids. V gave up 3 bases and J gave up 2 bases, with 10 bases separating them. Germline assignment: CDR1 LGHNT and CDR2 FRNRAP. CDR3 region: CASGLIGANYGYTF. Here the CDR3 DNA reads TGTGCTAGTGGTTTAATAGGGGCAAACTATGGCTACACCTTC.

The rearrangement joins TRBV13 to TRBJ2-5; a possible D gene is TRBD2 (7 bases). CDR3 length: 15 amino acids. V lost 3 bases, J lost 5 bases, and 16 bases lay in between. Per germline, CDR1 PRHDT and CDR2 FYEKMQ (reference sequence). The CDR3 DNA follows: TGTGCCAGCAGCTTTGGTGGGGGGGGCCGCGAGACCCAGTACTTC. Its translation is CASSFGGGGRETQYF.

This clone was recorded once. The chain is built from TRBV19 and TRBJ1-1; tentative D call: TRBD1 (6 bases). The CDR3 runs 14 residues. Germline CDR1 reads LNHDA; CDR2 reads SQIVND (reference sequence). Between the trimmed V and J ends, which lost 0 bases and 6 bases, there was a span of 11 bases. CDR3 nucleotide sequence: TGTGCCAGTAGTATAGAGGGGACACGGTCTGAAGCTTTCTTT. Its translation: CASSIEGTRSEAFF.